The 20 T cell receptor beta chains presented below share a single source sample, sequenced in a study of T cell repertoires in ileal Crohn's disease. The sample's time point: neoterminal ileum biopsy at postoperative endoscopy, about 6 months after surgery. The protocol was immunoSEQ multiplex PCR, while the TCRdb copy is restricted to in-frame clones and leaves out a portion. The sample lists about 59,000 clones, about 89% occurring once. Sequencing was performed on ileal tissue. The receptors stem from an adult with Crohn's disease.

The chain couples TRBV9 to TRBJ1-2; possible D gene TRBD1, 6 bases. V shed 4 bases and J shed 2 bases, with 21 bases lying between them. Germline loops: CDR1 SGDLS, CDR2 YYNGEE. CDR3 length: 17 residues. This CDR3 is CASSLGDTPRSNYGYTF. The CDR3 DNA follows: TGTGCCAGCAGCTTGGGGGACACTCCCCGCTCCAACTATGGCTACACCTTC.

The rearrangement joins TRBV6-5 to TRBJ1-1; 7 bases line up with TRBD1. V was pared by 4 bases and J by 5 bases, with 10 bases of the junction left unmatched. The germline gives CDR1 MNHEY, CDR2 SVGAGI. This CDR3 region has 15 residues. CDR3: CASSLKTGERTEAFF. CDR3 in DNA: TGTGCCAGCAGTTTGAAAACAGGGGAAAGGACTGAAGCTTTCTTT.

J is TRBJ1-2 and V is TRBV7-9; no clear D. Deletions cut 3 bases from V and 8 bases from J, with 13 bases between. The length of the CDR3 is 13 residues. Germline-derived CDR1 and CDR2 are SEHNR and FQNEAQ (reference sequence). CDR3 sequence: CASSFSPRQGYTF. The CDR3 DNA reads TGTGCCAGCAGCTTTTCCCCTCGTCAGGGCTACACCTTC.

V is TRBV5-4 and J is TRBJ1-1; D call uncertain. CDR1 and CDR2 (germline): SGHNT, YYREEE (reference sequence). V was clipped by 0 bases and J by 3 bases, with 6 bases between them. The CDR3 length is 13 residues. CDR3: CASSLVADTEAFF. CDR3 in DNA: TGTGCCAGCAGCTTGGTGGCAGACACTGAAGCTTTCTTT.

The V call is TRBV7-2, the J call TRBJ1-1; possibly TRBD1 for D (5 bases). V lost 1 base to trimming and J lost 11 bases, with 14 bases between them. The germline CDR1 and CDR2 sequences are SGHTA and FQGNSA. The CDR3 runs to 13 residues. CDR3 nucleotides: TGTGCCAGCAGCTTAGGAGTAGGGGCGCGTGCTTTCTTT. It yields the protein CASSLGVGARAFF.

The chain joins TRBV23-1 to TRBJ2-1, with 10 bases identical to TRBD2. TRBV23-1 is an ORF for which the function is uncertain. This CDR3 is 18 amino acids long. With 1 base clipped from V and 9 bases from J, the junction kept 15 bases outside the gene matches. The CDR3 sequence is CASSQWDSGGPRLGEQFF. As DNA, the CDR3 is TGCGCCAGCAGTCAATGGGATAGCGGGGGGCCGCGGCTTGGTGAGCAGTTCTTC.

This chain joins TRBV7-9 and TRBJ1-2; D unclear. CDR1 is SEHNR and CDR2 is FQNEAQ in the germline V gene (reference sequence). Trimming left V 3 bases short and J 2 bases short, with 7 bases between. This CDR3 is built from 13 residues. CDR3 sequence reads: CASSLGQNYGYTF. DNA of the CDR3: TGTGCCAGCAGCTTGGGCCAAAACTATGGCTACACCTTC.

The V and J genes are TRBV7-2 and TRBJ1-2; no firm D call. The V end lost 6 bases, the J end lost 7 bases, and 24 bases lay between the germline ends. There are 16 residues in the CDR3. Germline CDR1 is SGHTA and CDR2 is FQGNSA. This chain's CDR3 is CASRATLSSVGFGYTF. The CDR3 nucleotides read TGTGCCAGCAGAGCGACCTTAAGTAGCGTGGGTTTTGGCTACACCTTC.

This clone has only one observation. This chain connects TRBV7-2 to TRBJ2-1, with 8 bases matching TRBD2. The CDR3 consists of 13 residues. Trimming removed 6 bases from V and 9 bases from J; junction bases left unmatched: 7. Germline CDR1 reads SGHTA; CDR2 reads FQGNSA. The CDR3 region is CASSRGGHGEQFF. The CDR3 DNA is TGTGCCAGCAGTCGGGGGGGCCACGGTGAGCAGTTCTTC.

This clone appeared a single time. J is TRBJ2-3 and V is TRBV2; TRBD1 matches 7 bases. The CDR3 is 16 amino acids. The J segment lost 6 bases and the V segment lost 2 bases, leaving 11 bases of the junction unmatched. Looked up from germline, CDR1 is SNHLY and CDR2 is FYNNEI. This chain's CDR3 is CASSEYVAGGEDTQYF. The CDR3 nucleotides are TGTGCCAGCAGTGAATATGTGGCAGGGGGTGAGGATACGCAGTATTTT. Drawing the rest from reference TRBV2 and TRBJ2-3, the complete variable domain is EPEVTQTPSHQVTQMGQEVILRCVPISNHLYFYWYRQILGQKVEFLVSFYNNEISEKSEIFDDQFSVERPDGSNFTLKIRSTKLEDSAMYFCASSEYVAGGEDTQYFGPGTRLTVL.

The V gene is TRBV19, the J gene TRBJ1-5; D perhaps matches TRBD1 (5 bases). V lost 1 base to trimming and J lost 0 bases, with 13 bases between them. The CDR3 is 17 residues long. Germline V gene sequence: CDR1 LNHDA, CDR2 SQIVND (reference sequence). CDR3: CASSIGTSVYSNQPQHF. CDR3 coding DNA: TGTGCCAGTAGTATAGGGACATCAGTGTATAGCAATCAGCCCCAGCATTTT. The full variable domain, completed using reference TRBV19 and TRBJ1-5, is DGGITQSPKYLFRKEGQNVTLSCEQNLNHDAMYWYRQDPGQGLRLIYYSQIVNDFQKGDIAEGYSVSREKKESFPLTVTSAQKNPTAFYLCASSIGTSVYSNQPQHFGDGTRLSIL.

This clone has a handful of counts. J is TRBJ1-3 and V is TRBV30; tentatively, D is TRBD1 (5 bases). There are 13 residues in the CDR3. Germline V gene sequence: CDR1 GTSNPN, CDR2 SVGIG (reference sequence). The V end lost 4 bases, the J end lost 3 bases, and 10 bases lay between the germline ends. Here the CDR3 reads CAWKQGFGNTIYF. CDR3 in DNA: TGTGCCTGGAAGCAGGGTTTTGGAAACACCATATATTTT.

The rearrangement joins TRBV28 to TRBJ1-2, with TRBD1 identical over 7 bases. The junction had 2 bases not matched to a gene; V was cut back by 4 bases and J by 0 bases. The CDR3 contains 14 residues. Germline CDR1 is MDHEN and CDR2 is SYDVKM. Here the CDR3 DNA reads TGTGCCAGCAGTTGGGGACAGACTAACTATGGCTACACCTTC. Translated: CASSWGQTNYGYTF.

This chain connects TRBV10-3 to TRBJ1-1, with 7 bases fitting TRBD1. The CDR3 totals 15 residues. Trimming took 3 bases from V and 4 from J; bases not matched to a gene: 8. The germline V gene has CDR1 ENHRY and CDR2 SYGVKD. In DNA form, the CDR3 reads TGTGCCATCAGTGACCTGACAGGGACGGGCACTGAAGCTTTCTTT. This gives the protein CAISDLTGTGTEAFF.

This clone appeared a single time. This rearrangement joins TRBV27 to TRBJ1-6, with unresolved D. CDR1 and CDR2 (germline): MNHEY, SMNVEV (reference sequence). CDR3 size: 15 residues. V gave up 3 bases and J gave up 5 bases, with 11 bases separating them. CDR3 bases: TGTGCCAGCAGTTTCTCCACCGGGAATAATTCACCCCTCCACTTT. It encodes CASSFSTGNNSPLHF.

The chain employs TRBV7-9 and TRBJ2-1; D remains unclear. The CDR3 has 13 residues. Germline-derived CDR1 and CDR2 are SEHNR and FQNEAQ (reference sequence). With 1 base removed from V and 7 bases from J, the gap between germline ends came to 8 bases. In nucleotides, the CDR3 is TGTGCCAGCAGCTTAGGCGGTTGGAATGAGCAGTTCTTC. This encodes CASSLGGWNEQFF.

The gene calls are TRBV5-1 and TRBJ1-4; TRBD1 agrees at 7 bases. Looked up from germline, CDR1 is SGHRS and CDR2 is YFSETQ. This CDR3 is built from 16 residues. The J segment lost 3 bases and the V segment lost 0 bases, leaving 5 bases of the junction unmatched. CDR3 in DNA: TGCGCCAGCAGCTTGGCAGGGGGGCGTTCTAATGAAAAACTGTTTTTT. Amino acids: CASSLAGGRSNEKLFF.

The chain joins TRBV29-1 to TRBJ2-1; 9 bases match TRBD2. V lost 1 base, J lost 6 bases, and 4 bases stayed unmatched. This CDR3 is built from 14 residues. Per germline, CDR1 SQVTM and CDR2 ANQGSEA. The CDR3 loop is CSVEGTSAVNEQFF. The DNA for the CDR3 is TGCAGCGTTGAAGGGACTAGCGCCGTCAATGAGCAGTTCTTC.

This chain uses TRBV6-6 with TRBJ1-1, with D perhaps TRBD1 (6 bases). V dropped 6 bases and J dropped 6 bases, with 17 bases sitting between them. The CDR3 loop spans 14 amino acids. CDR1 and CDR2 from the germline V gene are MNHNY and SVGAGI (reference sequence). CDR3: CASRYEGTLSEAFF. Here the CDR3 DNA reads TGTGCCAGCAGGTACGAAGGGACACTTTCTGAAGCTTTCTTT.

The chain joins TRBV10-1 to TRBJ1-2; D gene unclear. Trimming left V 1 base short and J 4 bases short, with 4 bases between. The CDR3 is made up of 12 amino acids. Germline CDR1 reads WNHNN; CDR2 reads SYGVQD (reference sequence). The CDR3 sequence is CASSEYSYGYTF. The CDR3 region has the DNA TGCGCCAGCAGTGAGTACAGCTATGGCTACACCTTC.